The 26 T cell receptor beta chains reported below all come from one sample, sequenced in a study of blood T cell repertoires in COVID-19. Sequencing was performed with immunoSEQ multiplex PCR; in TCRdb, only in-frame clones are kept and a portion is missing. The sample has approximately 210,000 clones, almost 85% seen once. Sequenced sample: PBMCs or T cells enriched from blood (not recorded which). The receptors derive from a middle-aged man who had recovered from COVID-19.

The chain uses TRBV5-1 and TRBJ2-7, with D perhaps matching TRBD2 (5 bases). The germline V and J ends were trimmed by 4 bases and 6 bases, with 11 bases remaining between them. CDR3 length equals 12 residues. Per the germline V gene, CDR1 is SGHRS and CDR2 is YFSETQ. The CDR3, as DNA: TGCGCCAGCAGCCATCAGAGCGGCGAGCAGTACTTC. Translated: CASSHQSGEQYF.

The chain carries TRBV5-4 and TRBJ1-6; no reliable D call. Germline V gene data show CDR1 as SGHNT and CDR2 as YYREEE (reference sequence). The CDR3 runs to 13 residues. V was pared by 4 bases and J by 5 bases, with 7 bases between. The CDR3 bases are TGTGCCAGCAGCCACCAGGATAATTCACCCCTCCACTTT. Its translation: CASSHQDNSPLHF. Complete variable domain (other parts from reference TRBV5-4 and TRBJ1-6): ETGVTQSPTHLIKTRGQQVTLRCSSQSGHNTVSWYQQALGQGPQFIFQYYREEENGRGNFPPRFSGLQFPNYSSELNVNALELDDSALYLCASSHQDNSPLHFGNGTRLTVT.

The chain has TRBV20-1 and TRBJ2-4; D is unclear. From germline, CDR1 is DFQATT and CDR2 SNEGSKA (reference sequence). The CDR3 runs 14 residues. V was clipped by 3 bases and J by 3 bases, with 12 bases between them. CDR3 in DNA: TGCAGTGCTAGTGGCCAGAAAGTCAAAAACATTCAGTACTTC. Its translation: CSASGQKVKNIQYF.

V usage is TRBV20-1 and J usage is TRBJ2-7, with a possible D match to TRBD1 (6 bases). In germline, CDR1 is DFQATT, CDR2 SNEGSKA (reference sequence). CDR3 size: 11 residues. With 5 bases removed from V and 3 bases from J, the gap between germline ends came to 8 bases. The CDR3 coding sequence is TGCAGTGCTCCGGACAGCTACGAGCAGTACTTC. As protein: CSAPDSYEQYF.

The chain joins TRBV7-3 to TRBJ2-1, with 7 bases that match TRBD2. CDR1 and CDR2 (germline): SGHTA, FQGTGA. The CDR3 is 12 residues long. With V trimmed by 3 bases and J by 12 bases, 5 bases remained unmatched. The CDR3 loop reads CASSLGSGAQFF. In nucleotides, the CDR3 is TGTGCCAGCAGCTTGGGAAGCGGGGCGCAGTTCTTC.

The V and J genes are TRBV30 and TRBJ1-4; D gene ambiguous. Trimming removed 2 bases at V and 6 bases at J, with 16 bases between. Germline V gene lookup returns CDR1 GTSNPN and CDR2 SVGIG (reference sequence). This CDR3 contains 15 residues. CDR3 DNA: TGTGCCTGGAGTATTGACCGCGCGAGCGATGAAAAACTGTTTTTT. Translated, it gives CAWSIDRASDEKLFF.

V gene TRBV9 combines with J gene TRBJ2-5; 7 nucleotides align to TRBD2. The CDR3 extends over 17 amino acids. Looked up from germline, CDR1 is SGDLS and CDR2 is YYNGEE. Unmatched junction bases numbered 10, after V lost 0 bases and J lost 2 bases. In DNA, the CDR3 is TGTGCCAGCAGCGTAGAGGGGCGAGCGGGGAAACAAGAGACCCAGTACTTC. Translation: CASSVEGRAGKQETQYF.

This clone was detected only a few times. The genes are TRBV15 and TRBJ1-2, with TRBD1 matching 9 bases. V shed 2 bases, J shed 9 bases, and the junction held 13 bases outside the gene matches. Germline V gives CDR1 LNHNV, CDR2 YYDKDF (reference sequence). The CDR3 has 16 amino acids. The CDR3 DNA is TGTGCCACCAGCAGATCAACGGACAGGGGAGGTGGTAGCTACACCTTC. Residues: CATSRSTDRGGGSYTF.

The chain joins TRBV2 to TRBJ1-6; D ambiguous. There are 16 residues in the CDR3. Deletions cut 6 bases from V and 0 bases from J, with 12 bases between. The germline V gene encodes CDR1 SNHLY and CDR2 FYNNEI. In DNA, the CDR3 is TGTGCCAGCAGGACCACAGAGAGCTCCTATAATTCACCCCTCCACTTT. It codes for CASRTTESSYNSPLHF.

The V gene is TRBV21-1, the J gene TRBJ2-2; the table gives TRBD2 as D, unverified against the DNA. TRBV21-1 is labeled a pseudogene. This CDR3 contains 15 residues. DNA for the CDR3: TGTGCCAGGCTCCGAGCGGGAGCAGATACCGGGGAGCTGTTTTTT. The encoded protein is CARLRAGADTGELFF.

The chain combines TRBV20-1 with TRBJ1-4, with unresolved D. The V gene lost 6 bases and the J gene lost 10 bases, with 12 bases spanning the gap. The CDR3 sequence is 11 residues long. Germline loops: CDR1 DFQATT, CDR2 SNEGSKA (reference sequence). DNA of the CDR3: TGCAGTGCGGATCTGGGGAGAAAACTGTTTTTT. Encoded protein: CSADLGRKLFF.

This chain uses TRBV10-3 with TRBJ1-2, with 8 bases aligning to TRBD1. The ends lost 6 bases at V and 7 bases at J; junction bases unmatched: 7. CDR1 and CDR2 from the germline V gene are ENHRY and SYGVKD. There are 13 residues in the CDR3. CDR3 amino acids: CAIRLTGAVGYTF. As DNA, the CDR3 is TGTGCCATCAGGTTGACAGGGGCGGTTGGCTACACCTTC.

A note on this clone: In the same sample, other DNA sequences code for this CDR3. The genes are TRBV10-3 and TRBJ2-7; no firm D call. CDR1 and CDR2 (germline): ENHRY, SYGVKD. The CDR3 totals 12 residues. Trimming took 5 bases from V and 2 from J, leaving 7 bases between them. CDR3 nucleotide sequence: TGTGCCATCAGTCCCGACACCTACGAGCAGTACTTC. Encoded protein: CAISPDTYEQYF.

CDR3 DNA: TGTGCCAGCAGCCTAAGCCGTCAAGAGACCCAGTACTTC. Translation gives CASSLSRQETQYF. This sequence joins TRBV7-8 and TRBJ2-5; D gene ambiguous. The V gene's germline CDR1 is SGHVS and CDR2 FQNEAQ. The CDR3 covers 13 residues. With 5 bases removed from V and 2 bases from J, the gap between germline ends came to 9 bases.

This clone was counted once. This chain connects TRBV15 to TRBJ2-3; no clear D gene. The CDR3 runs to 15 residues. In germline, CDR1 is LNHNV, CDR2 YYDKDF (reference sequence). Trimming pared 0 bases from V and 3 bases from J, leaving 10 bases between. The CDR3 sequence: CATSREKRGTDTQYF. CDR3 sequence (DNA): TGTGCCACCAGCAGAGAAAAGAGAGGAACAGATACGCAGTATTTT.

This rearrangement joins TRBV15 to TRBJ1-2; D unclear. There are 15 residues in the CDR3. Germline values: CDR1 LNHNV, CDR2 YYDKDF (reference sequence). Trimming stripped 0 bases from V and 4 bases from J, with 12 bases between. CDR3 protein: CATSRDPGSGYGYTF. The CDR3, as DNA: TGTGCCACCAGCAGAGATCCGGGCAGCGGCTATGGCTACACCTTC.

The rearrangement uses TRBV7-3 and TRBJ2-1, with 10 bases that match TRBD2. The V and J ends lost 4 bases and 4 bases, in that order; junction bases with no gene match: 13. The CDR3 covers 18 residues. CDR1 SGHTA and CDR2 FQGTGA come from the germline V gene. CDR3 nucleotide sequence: TGTGCCAGCAGCTCGCGACTAGCGGGCCCTACGAATTACAATGAGCAGTTCTTC. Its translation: CASSSRLAGPTNYNEQFF.

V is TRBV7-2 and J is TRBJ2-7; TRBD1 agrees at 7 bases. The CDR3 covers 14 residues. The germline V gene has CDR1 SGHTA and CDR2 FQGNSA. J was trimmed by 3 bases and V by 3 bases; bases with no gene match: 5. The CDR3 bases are TGTGCCAGCAGCTTGGAACAGGGGATCTACGAGCAGTACTTC. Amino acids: CASSLEQGIYEQYF.

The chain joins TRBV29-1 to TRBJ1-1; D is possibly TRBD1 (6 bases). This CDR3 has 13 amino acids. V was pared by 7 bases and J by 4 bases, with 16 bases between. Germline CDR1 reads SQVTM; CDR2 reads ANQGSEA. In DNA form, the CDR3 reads TGCAGCGATCGGACAGATTTGGGCACTGAAGCTTTCTTT. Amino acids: CSDRTDLGTEAFF.

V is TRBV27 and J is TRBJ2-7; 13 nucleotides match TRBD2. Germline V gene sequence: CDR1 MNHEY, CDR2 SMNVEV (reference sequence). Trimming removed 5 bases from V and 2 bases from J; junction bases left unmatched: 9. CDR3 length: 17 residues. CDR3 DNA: TGTGCCAGCAGTATCCTGACTAGCGGGAGGACCGCCTACGAGCAGTACTTC. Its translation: CASSILTSGRTAYEQYF.

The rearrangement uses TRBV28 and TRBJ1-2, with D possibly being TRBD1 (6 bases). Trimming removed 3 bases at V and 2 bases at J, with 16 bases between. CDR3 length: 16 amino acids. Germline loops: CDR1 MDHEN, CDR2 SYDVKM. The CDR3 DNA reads TGTGCCAGCAGTTTGGGAGGGGGGGGCCGCAACTATGGCTACACCTTC. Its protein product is CASSLGGGGRNYGYTF.

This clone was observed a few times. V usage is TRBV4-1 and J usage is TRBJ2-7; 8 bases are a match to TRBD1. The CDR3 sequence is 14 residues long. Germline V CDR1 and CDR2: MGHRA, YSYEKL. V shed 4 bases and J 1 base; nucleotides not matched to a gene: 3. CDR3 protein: CASSPRDRSYEQYF. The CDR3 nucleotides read TGCGCCAGCAGCCCCCGGGACAGGTCCTACGAGCAGTACTTC.

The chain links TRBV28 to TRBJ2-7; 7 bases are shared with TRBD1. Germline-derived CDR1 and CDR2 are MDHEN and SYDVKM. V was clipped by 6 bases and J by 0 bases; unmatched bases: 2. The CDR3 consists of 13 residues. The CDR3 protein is CASRPGGSYEQYF. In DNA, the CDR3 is TGTGCCAGCAGACCAGGGGGCTCCTACGAGCAGTACTTC.

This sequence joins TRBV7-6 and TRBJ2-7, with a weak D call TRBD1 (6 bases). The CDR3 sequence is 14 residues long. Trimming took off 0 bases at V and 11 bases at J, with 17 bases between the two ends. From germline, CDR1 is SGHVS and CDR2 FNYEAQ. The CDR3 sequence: CASSLALGQGIEYF. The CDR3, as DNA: TGTGCCAGCAGCTTAGCGCTAGGGCAGGGGATCGAGTACTTC. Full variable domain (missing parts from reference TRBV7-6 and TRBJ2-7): GAGVSQSPRYKVTKRGQDVALRCDPISGHVSLYWYRQALGQGPEFLTYFNYEAQQDKSGLPNDRFSAERPEGSISTLTIQRTEQRDSAMYRCASSLALGQGIEYFGPGTRLTVT.

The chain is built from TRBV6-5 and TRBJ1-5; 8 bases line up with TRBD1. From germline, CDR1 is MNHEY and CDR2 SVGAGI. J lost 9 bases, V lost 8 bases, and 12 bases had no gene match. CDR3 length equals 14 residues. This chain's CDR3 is CASGAGGSPGPQHF. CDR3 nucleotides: TGTGCCAGCGGAGCAGGGGGCTCTCCGGGGCCCCAGCATTTT.

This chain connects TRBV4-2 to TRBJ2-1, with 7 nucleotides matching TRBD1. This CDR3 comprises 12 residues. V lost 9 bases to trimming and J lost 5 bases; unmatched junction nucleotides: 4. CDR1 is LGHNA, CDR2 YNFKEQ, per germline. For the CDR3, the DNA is TGTGCCAGGGGGACAGACCACAATGAGCAGTTCTTC. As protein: CARGTDHNEQFF.